The 22 T cell receptor beta chains below come from one sample, sequenced in a study of tumor-infiltrating lymphocytes in primary liver carcinoma (dated by TCRdb to 2016 to 2017). Sequencing took place on an Illumina HiSeq 2500. TCRbeta-specific cDNA was reverse-transcribed from about 0.45 ug total RNA using a constant-region primer and ProtoScript II reverse transcriptase. The TCRbeta libraries were prepared through three rounds of nested multiplex PCR following a slightly modified ARM-PCR procedure. Each of the first two PCR rounds ran for about 10 cycles and used multiplex TRBV1-TRBV30 forward primers together with a Cbeta reverse primer. TCRdb trimmed public reads at Q25 via fastp, called clones via MiXCR and kept in-frame beta chains. Each record represents a unique CDR3 protein, reported with the most common genes and DNA among its rows. Here the sample has 320,000 or so distinct CDR3 sequences; 55% to 65% occur a single time. The ten largest clonotypes hold roughly 9% of the sample.

Blood RNA was extracted from unsorted whole blood using TRIzol reagent, and germline DNA was obtained with the DNeasy Blood & Tissue kit. The sequenced sample consisted of peripheral blood. Receptor source: a man aged 35-49 years with primary liver carcinoma and hepatitis B virus infection.

Details on this clonotype: The junction and the germline gene differ at one end; a read error may be behind it. V gene TRBV5-1 combines with J gene TRBJ1-5, with D unclear. Germline assignment: CDR1 SGHRS and CDR2 YFSETQ. CDR3 length: 13 amino acids. Here the CDR3 DNA reads TGCGCCAGCGCAGAAAATAGCGATCAGCCCCAGCATTTT. Protein product: CASAENSDQPQHF.

V usage is TRBV28 and J usage is TRBJ1-6; D might be TRBD1 (6 bases). This CDR3 has 18 amino acids. The ends were cut back, 4 bases at V and 5 bases at J, with 21 bases in the middle. Per germline, CDR1 MDHEN and CDR2 SYDVKM. The CDR3 nucleotides read TGTGCCAGCAGTTCCATTAAATCGCCCGGGACAAATAATTCACCCCTCCACTTT. Its protein product is CASSSIKSPGTNNSPLHF.

To note about this clonotype: A much larger clone differs from this one at a single base, so this may be a read error. The gene calls are TRBV4-2 and TRBJ2-5; no firm D call. Germline V lookup: CDR1 LGHNA, CDR2 YNFKEQ. The CDR3 covers 13 residues. The CDR3 loop is CVSSQDRQETQYF. The CDR3 coding sequence is TGTGTCAGCAGCCAAGATCGCCAAGAGACCCAGTACTTC.

The gene calls are TRBV28 and TRBJ2-7, with a weak D call TRBD1 (6 bases). The V gene lost 5 bases and the J gene lost 3 bases, with 8 bases spanning the gap. CDR1 is MDHEN and CDR2 is SYDVKM in the germline V gene. This CDR3 has 12 residues. CDR3: CASSQGFYEQYF. The CDR3, as DNA: TGTGCCAGCAGTCAGGGGTTCTACGAGCAGTACTTC. Combining the CDR3 with reference TRBV28 and TRBJ2-7 gives the whole variable domain DVKVTQSSRYLVKRTGEKVFLECVQDMDHENMFWYRQDPGLGLRLIYFSYDVKMKEKGDIPEGYSVSREKKERFSLILESASTNQTSMYLCASSQGFYEQYFGPGTRLTVT.

J is TRBJ1-6 and V is TRBV4-3, with D tentatively TRBD1 (5 bases). Germline V gene lookup returns CDR1 LGHNA and CDR2 YSLEER. The CDR3 totals 17 residues. Trimming removed 4 bases at V and 0 bases at J, with 13 bases between. The DNA of the CDR3 is TGCGCCAGCAGCCCCGAGGAGGGGATCTCCTATAATTCACCCCTCCACTTT. Its protein product is CASSPEEGISYNSPLHF.

As concerns this clonotype: This may stem from a read error, because a much larger clone lies one nucleotide away. This rearrangement joins TRBV6-6 to TRBJ1-2; unclear D gene. The CDR3 loop spans 13 amino acids. CDR1 MNHNY and CDR2 SVGAGI come from the germline V gene (reference sequence). Trimming removed 3 bases from V and 8 bases from J, with 13 bases in between. The CDR3 is CASSYWRQEGYTF. For the CDR3, the DNA is TGTGCCAGCAGTTATTGGAGGCAGGAAGGCTACACCTTC.

The chain has TRBV11-3 and TRBJ2-1, with D maybe TRBD2 (5 bases). The V and J ends lost 1 base and 7 bases respectively, with 17 bases between them. Per the germline V gene, CDR1 is SGHNT and CDR2 is YENEEA. The CDR3 is 16 amino acids. The CDR3 nucleotides read TGTGCCAGCAGCTTAGTCGGCGGGCAAACTGGGAATGAGCAGTTCTTC. It yields the protein CASSLVGGQTGNEQFF.

This clonotype showed up just a few times. Being one base from a much bigger clone, this may be a read error. The chain uses TRBV4-3 and TRBJ2-7, with D uncertain. The CDR3 length is 16 residues. V lost 0 bases, J lost 3 bases, and 15 bases lay in between. Germline assignment: CDR1 LGHNA and CDR2 YSLEER. CDR3 nucleotides: TGCGCCAGCAGCCAAGAGAGACGGAATCGGCTCTACGAGCAGTACTTC. Its translation: CASSQERRNRLYEQYF.

This clonotype was counted a few times. This CDR3 reads CASSSLPFNEQFF. Written as DNA, the CDR3 is TGCGCCAGCAGCTCCCTACCCTTCAATGAGCAGTTCTTC. J is TRBJ2-1 and V is TRBV5-1; the D is unclear. CDR1 SGHRS and CDR2 YFSETQ come from the germline V gene. Between the trimmed V and J ends, which lost 3 bases and 6 bases, there was a span of 10 bases. There are 13 residues in the CDR3.

This clonotype was picked up many times. CDR3 DNA sequence: TGTGCCAGCAGCCTTACTAGCGGGGGCTCCTACGAGCAGTACTTC. Protein: CASSLTSGGSYEQYF. This chain connects TRBV12-3 or TRBV12-4 to TRBJ2-7; the match to TRBD2 covers 11 bases. V was pared by 6 bases and J by 0 bases, with 4 bases of the junction left unmatched. The CDR3 length is 15 residues.

In regard to this clonotype: At one end, the junction sequence differs from germline, possibly due to a read error. The chain combines TRBV5-4 with TRBJ2-3; no clear D. This CDR3 comprises 16 residues. Germline CDR1 is SGHNT and CDR2 is YYREEE (reference sequence). The DNA of the CDR3 is TGTGTCAGCAGCTTGGTGGATAGAACCACACCCGATACGCAGTATTTT. Translated: CVSSLVDRTTPDTQYF.

This clonotype was found once. Being one base from a much bigger clone, this may be a read error. This chain joins TRBV12-3 or TRBV12-4 and TRBJ2-7; no reliable D call. The CDR3 contains 14 residues. The chain's CDR3 is CSSSFGRLSYEQYF. The CDR3, as DNA: TGTAGCAGCAGTTTTGGACGACTCTCCTACGAGCAGTACTTC.

This clonotype has ten or more counts. The V gene is TRBV4-1, the J gene TRBJ1-5; possibly TRBD1 for D (6 bases). In germline, CDR1 is MGHRA, CDR2 YSYEKL. CDR3 length equals 15 residues. Trimming removed 2 bases from V and 0 bases from J, with 8 bases in between. The CDR3 sequence: CASSQQGPSNQPQHF. Here the CDR3 DNA reads TGCGCCAGCAGCCAACAGGGGCCTAGCAATCAGCCCCAGCATTTT.

Of note for this clonotype: The conserved phenylalanine or tryptophan is not found at the CDR3 terminus, so this likely reflects a read error. J is TRBJ2-1 and V is TRBV6-1, with 7 bases identical to TRBD2. CDR3 length equals 16 residues. Looked up from germline, CDR1 is MNHNS and CDR2 is SASEGT. Losses at the gene ends were 3 bases for V and 3 bases for J; bases not matched to a gene: 8. CDR3 DNA sequence: TGTGCCAGCAGTGAGCGTTTAGCGGGCTTCTACAATGAGCAGTTCCTC. Its protein is CASSERLAGFYNEQFL.

Worth noting for this clonotype: A read error may explain this, as a much larger clone is one base away. This chain uses TRBV6-1 with TRBJ2-3; D remains ambiguous. CDR3 length: 10 residues. CDR1 is MNHNS and CDR2 is SASEGT in the germline V gene. V shed 1 base and J shed 11 bases, with 4 bases lying between them. As DNA, the CDR3 is TGTGCCAGCAGTGAAGACATGCAGTATTTT. The encoded protein is CASSEDMQYF.

The table lists this clonotype with a few counts. The J gene is TRBJ2-3, the V gene TRBV5-1; tentative D call: TRBD2 (6 bases). Trimming removed 4 bases from V and 5 bases from J, with 17 bases in between. Germline V CDR1 and CDR2: SGHRS, YFSETQ. The CDR3 sequence is 15 residues long. The CDR3 is CASSLGGSVGDTQYF. The CDR3, as DNA: TGCGCCAGCAGCCTGGGGGGTAGCGTGGGAGATACGCAGTATTTT.

In this sample, this clonotype turned up many times. V gene TRBV10-3 combines with J gene TRBJ1-1, with unresolved D. The CDR3 has 11 residues. The V gene's germline CDR1 is ENHRY and CDR2 SYGVKD. V dropped 2 bases and J dropped 7 bases, with 5 bases sitting between them. As DNA, the CDR3 is TGTGCCATCAGTGAGGTTGATGAAGCTTTCTTT. This encodes CAISEVDEAFF.

This clonotype appeared a single time. A much more abundant neighbour one base away suggests this may be a read error. This rearrangement joins TRBV4-2 to TRBJ2-7; 12 bases map to TRBD2. The CDR3 is 16 amino acids. Germline V CDR1 and CDR2: LGHNA, YNFKEQ. The CDR3 DNA follows: TGTGCCAGCAGCCAAGATGCGACTAGCGGGAGTTACGAGGAGTACTTC. It translates to CASSQDATSGSYEEYF.

For this clonotype: This may be a read error, as it is one base from a much larger clone. V is TRBV6-1 and J is TRBJ2-1, with 9 bases matching TRBD1. Per the germline V gene, CDR1 is MNHNS and CDR2 is SASEGT. CDR3 length: 15 residues. The trim removed 4 bases at V and 3 bases at J, leaving 4 bases unmatched. The CDR3 loop is CASSADRGDYNEQFF. The CDR3 region has the DNA TGTGCCAGCAGTGCGGACAGGGGTGACTACAATGAGCAGTTCTTC.

This clonotype was seen repeatedly, ten times or more. This chain links TRBV7-9 with TRBJ2-1; tentatively, D is TRBD2 (6 bases). The CDR3 length is 17 residues. Between the trimmed V and J ends, which lost 5 bases and 2 bases, there was a span of 19 bases. Germline V gene sequence: CDR1 SEHNR, CDR2 FQNEAQ (reference sequence). Here the CDR3 DNA reads TGTGCCAGCAGCCAACCCCGACAGCCGGGAGCCTACAATGAGCAGTTCTTC. Protein sequence: CASSQPRQPGAYNEQFF. Combining the CDR3 with reference TRBV7-9 and TRBJ2-1 gives the whole variable domain DTGVSQNPRHKITKRGQNVTFRCDPISEHNRLYWYRQTLGQGPEFLTYFQNEAQLEKSRLLSDRFSAERPKGSFSTLEIQRTEQGDSAMYLCASSQPRQPGAYNEQFFGPGTRLTVL.

The V call is TRBV18, the J call TRBJ1-1, with D uncertain. The germline V gene encodes CDR1 KGHSH and CDR2 LQKENI. V lost 3 bases and J lost 1, with 12 bases in between. The CDR3 is made up of 15 amino acids. The CDR3 sequence is CASSPSAVGNTEAFF. CDR3 in DNA: TGTGCCAGCTCACCTTCTGCTGTCGGGAACACTGAAGCTTTCTTT.

The sample holds a few counts of this clonotype. This sequence may be a read error, since a much larger clone differs from it by one base. The genes are TRBV29-1 and TRBJ1-1, with TRBD1 matching over 12 bases. Germline V gives CDR1 SQVTM, CDR2 ANQGSEA. J was trimmed by 7 bases and V by 7 bases; bases with no gene match: 4. The CDR3 has 12 amino acids. CDR3 sequence reads: CSAGTGGIEAFF. The CDR3 coding sequence is TGCAGCGCCGGGACAGGGGGCATTGAAGCTTTCTTT.